This T cell receptor beta chain came from a study of response to subunit inactivated influenza vaccine. Points on this clonotype: Its antigen is not identified.

Study observations and caveats: The authors offered the suggestion that each seasonal influenza vaccination recruits few new T cells.

The CDR3 is 13 residues long. The germline CDR1 and CDR2 sequences are SQVTM and ANQGSEA. Trimming removed 6 bases at V and 1 base at J, with 10 bases between. Via MiXCR, TCRdb re-called the RT-PCR reads, giving one row per CDR3 protein. The table lists over 150,000 distinct CDR3 sequences, about 10% of them singletons. The J gene is TRBJ2-1, the V gene TRBV29-1; D perhaps matches TRBD2 (6 bases). This sequence was found in a man aged 45 to 70 who received an inactivated influenza vaccine. The starting material was CD8+ T cells sorted from PBMCs, obtained less than 30 months after vaccination. In DNA, the CDR3 is TGCAGCGTGGGACTGGAATCCTACAATGAGCAGTTCTTC. Its translation is CSVGLESYNEQFF.